A selection of T cell receptor beta chains follows, all from one sample in a study of vaccination and CD4 T cells after COVID-19. No antigen has been assigned to these receptors. MiXCR was run by TCRdb on the PCR reads, yielding one entry per CDR3 protein. The sample lists approximately 20,000 distinct CDR3 sequences, roughly 50% occurring once. The sample comprised CD4+ T cells from blood, cultured in vitro. Receptors originate from a human donor who had recovered from COVID-19. The CDR3 runs from the conserved cysteine through the conserved F or W. The D gene is left open where the match is weak.

cdr3_aa: CASRPGTGEWETQYF
j_call: TRBJ2-5
d_call: TRBD1
v_call: TRBV6-1

cdr3_aa: CATGTGQSNEQFF
j_call: TRBJ2-1
d_call: TRBD1
v_call: TRBV24-1

cdr3_aa: CASSYAGEGQPQHF
j_call: TRBJ1-5
d_call: .
v_call: TRBV6-5

cdr3_aa: CASSLNMLSRSYEQYF
j_call: TRBJ2-7
d_call: .
v_call: TRBV11-1

cdr3_aa: CSATGLAGTLGYEQYF
j_call: TRBJ2-7
d_call: TRBD2
v_call: TRBV20-1

cdr3_aa: CAISEVRDRDYGYTF
j_call: TRBJ1-2
d_call: TRBD1
v_call: TRBV10-3

cdr3_aa: CASSLVPGGNTEAFF
j_call: TRBJ1-1
d_call: .
v_call: TRBV7-2

cdr3_aa: CASSRGRSYEAFF
j_call: TRBJ1-1
d_call: .
v_call: TRBV5-4

cdr3_aa: CASSMATGLNAFF
j_call: TRBJ2-1
d_call: .
v_call: TRBV11-1

cdr3_aa: CASSLVPGSSYEQYF
j_call: TRBJ2-7
d_call: .
v_call: TRBV5-1

cdr3_aa: CASAGAGEVSPLHF
j_call: TRBJ1-6
d_call: .
v_call: TRBV28